This T cell receptor (beta chain) was captured in a study of T cells expressing NK-cell markers. Study observations and caveats: Among several donors, these clonotypes also ranked first in the CD3+CD56-NKG2C+ fraction. Top CD8+ clonotypes included the dominant CD3+CD56+NKG2C+ clonotypes in 5 to 7 donors.

With regard to this clonotype: Its matching antigen is unknown.

Looked up from germline, CDR1 is SGHTA and CDR2 is FQGNSA. The CDR3 has 14 amino acids. One entry per CDR3 protein, without DNA, is what TCRdb gives after re-calling the 5' RACE reads. The sample is made up of roughly 160,000 distinct CDR3 sequences, and the top ten hold roughly 18% of it. The sample comprised blood T cells: a sorted CD56 or NKG2C T cell subset, CD4+ or CD8+ T cells, or bulk PBMC T cells (not recorded which). This chain links TRBV7-2 with TRBJ2-3; TCRdb's assignment of TRBD1 cannot be checked, as there is no DNA. The receptor's source is a woman aged 18 to 75 in good health. CDR3 sequence: CASSTRQGSDTQYF.